The present T cell receptor beta chain was sequenced within a study of T cells in localized non-small cell lung cancer. The repertoire was sequenced with immunoSEQ multiplex PCR; TCRdb's copy has only in-frame clones and lacks some. The sample consists of 35,000 to 40,000 clones, around nine tenths of them appearing once. The CDR3 totals 15 residues. Germline lookup yields CDR1 MNHEY and CDR2 SMNVEV (reference sequence). Trimming removed 6 bases at V and 4 bases at J, with 18 bases between. Findings and limits, study-wide: Median detection of top 100 tumor clones in adjacent lung was around 60 clones.

Concerning this clone: The antigen is not known.

This sequence was found in an older female donor with stage I lung adenocarcinoma. The chain is built from TRBV27 and TRBJ1-2; maybe TRBD1 (5 bases). Sequencing used peripheral blood, obtained before any cancer treatment. The CDR3 loop reads CASRSQTGARYGYTF. The CDR3 region has the DNA TGTGCCAGCAGATCCCAAACAGGAGCGCGCTATGGCTACACCTTC.